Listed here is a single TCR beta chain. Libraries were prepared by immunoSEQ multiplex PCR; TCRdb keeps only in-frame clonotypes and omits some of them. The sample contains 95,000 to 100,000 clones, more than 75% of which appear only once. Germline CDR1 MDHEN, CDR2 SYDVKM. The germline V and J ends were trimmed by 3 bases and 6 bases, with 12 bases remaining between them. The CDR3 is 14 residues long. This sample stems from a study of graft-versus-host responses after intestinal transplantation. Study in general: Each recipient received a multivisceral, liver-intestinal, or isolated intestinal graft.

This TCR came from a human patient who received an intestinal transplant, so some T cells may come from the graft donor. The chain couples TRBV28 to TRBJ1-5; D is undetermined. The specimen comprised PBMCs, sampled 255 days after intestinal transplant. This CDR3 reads CASSFRGLGQPQHF. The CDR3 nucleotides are TGTGCCAGCAGTTTCAGAGGGTTGGGTCAGCCCCAGCATTTT.